A selection of T cell receptor beta chains follows, all from one sample in a study of blood T cell repertoires in COVID-19. The assay was immunoSEQ multiplex PCR, and TCRdb's table has in-frame clones only and misses some. The sample records fewer than 20,000 clones, roughly 80% being singletons. Source material: peripheral blood. These receptors were collected from a man of 80 years or more with active COVID-19. The CDR3 runs from the conserved cysteine through the conserved F or W. Fields, in order: D gene, V gene, J gene, CDR3 protein. D genes are given only for firm matches.

D gene: TRBD2; V gene: TRBV4-2; J gene: TRBJ2-7; CDR3 protein: CASSQPGLGVYEQYF
D gene: .; V gene: TRBV5-4; J gene: TRBJ2-1; CDR3 protein: CETREADSYNEQFF
D gene: TRBD2; V gene: TRBV7-2; J gene: TRBJ2-1; CDR3 protein: CASSLEGTSRRNEQFF
D gene: .; V gene: TRBV4-2; J gene: TRBJ2-3; CDR3 protein: CASSQETGIRTDTQYF
D gene: TRBD1; V gene: TRBV19; J gene: TRBJ2-7; CDR3 protein: CASSTTGGYEQYF
D gene: TRBD2; V gene: TRBV5-1; J gene: TRBJ2-3; CDR3 protein: CASSLALRGGLAATDTQYF
D gene: TRBD2; V gene: TRBV19; J gene: TRBJ2-3; CDR3 protein: CASSIEYSGRVTQYF
D gene: TRBD2; V gene: TRBV5-1; J gene: TRBJ2-2; CDR3 protein: CASSLASGSLTGELFF
D gene: .; V gene: TRBV3-1/TRBV3-2; J gene: TRBJ2-7; CDR3 protein: CASSQGPGEFRGYEQYF
D gene: TRBD2; V gene: TRBV2; J gene: TRBJ2-3; CDR3 protein: CASSWAGETDTQYF
D gene: .; V gene: TRBV6-6; J gene: TRBJ1-1; CDR3 protein: CASSSGHQVRPEAFF
D gene: .; V gene: TRBV11-2; J gene: TRBJ2-7; CDR3 protein: CASSLASPYEQYF
D gene: TRBD1; V gene: TRBV4-2; J gene: TRBJ2-6; CDR3 protein: CASSQPGQGISGANVLTF
D gene: TRBD1; V gene: TRBV18; J gene: TRBJ1-5; CDR3 protein: CASSSGTDPNQPQHF
D gene: .; V gene: TRBV28; J gene: TRBJ1-2; CDR3 protein: CASRYRETYGYTF
D gene: TRBD2; V gene: TRBV28; J gene: TRBJ2-1; CDR3 protein: CASSQSTGLGSGDNEQFF
D gene: .; V gene: TRBV5-1; J gene: TRBJ2-2; CDR3 protein: CASSLEAANTGELFF
D gene: .; V gene: TRBV30; J gene: TRBJ1-5; CDR3 protein: CAWSPQGNQPQHF
D gene: .; V gene: TRBV27; J gene: TRBJ2-7; CDR3 protein: CASRWHEQYF
D gene: .; V gene: TRBV4-3; J gene: TRBJ2-1; CDR3 protein: CASSQGASASAYNEQFF
D gene: .; V gene: TRBV11-2; J gene: TRBJ2-7; CDR3 protein: CASSLVGGDYEQYF
D gene: .; V gene: TRBV6-1; J gene: TRBJ2-5; CDR3 protein: CASSEARPETQYF
D gene: .; V gene: TRBV2; J gene: TRBJ1-4; CDR3 protein: CASSPAEKLFF
D gene: .; V gene: TRBV19; J gene: TRBJ2-3; CDR3 protein: CASSSIDTQYF
D gene: TRBD2; V gene: TRBV5-4; J gene: TRBJ2-1; CDR3 protein: CASTIGSGSPYNEQFF
D gene: .; V gene: TRBV7-2; J gene: TRBJ2-1; CDR3 protein: CASSLRRNNEQFF
D gene: TRBD2; V gene: TRBV29-1; J gene: TRBJ2-3; CDR3 protein: CSVGGLTSGLYGVQYF
D gene: .; V gene: TRBV28; J gene: TRBJ1-5; CDR3 protein: CASSLGLFGRGTVTQSNQPQHF
D gene: TRBD1; V gene: TRBV3-1/TRBV3-2; J gene: TRBJ2-2; CDR3 protein: CASDKPGQDPHYSTGELFF
D gene: .; V gene: TRBV12-3/TRBV12-4; J gene: TRBJ1-5; CDR3 protein: CASRAGSNQPQHF
D gene: TRBD1; V gene: TRBV18; J gene: TRBJ2-5; CDR3 protein: CASSRQGKETQYF
D gene: .; V gene: TRBV4-1; J gene: TRBJ1-5; CDR3 protein: CASSQDSSNQPQHF
D gene: .; V gene: TRBV5-4; J gene: TRBJ2-4; CDR3 protein: CASSRPGRGGAKNIQYF
D gene: TRBD2; V gene: TRBV7-9; J gene: TRBJ2-7; CDR3 protein: CASSLDLAGGYEQYF
D gene: .; V gene: TRBV6-2/TRBV6-3; J gene: TRBJ1-1; CDR3 protein: CASSDPTFWTGNTEAFF
D gene: TRBD1; V gene: TRBV4-2; J gene: TRBJ2-7; CDR3 protein: CASSPGGFYEQYF
D gene: .; V gene: TRBV29-1; J gene: TRBJ2-2; CDR3 protein: CSVVFGGTGELFF
D gene: TRBD2; V gene: TRBV30; J gene: TRBJ2-3; CDR3 protein: CAWNGPSGITDTQYF
D gene: .; V gene: TRBV7-2; J gene: TRBJ1-4; CDR3 protein: CASSLGGGENEKLFF
D gene: .; V gene: TRBV20-1; J gene: TRBJ2-7; CDR3 protein: CSAGIADREYF
D gene: .; V gene: TRBV14; J gene: TRBJ2-7; CDR3 protein: CASSQPGASKQYF
D gene: TRBD1; V gene: TRBV9; J gene: TRBJ1-6; CDR3 protein: CASSPGTGGVTLHF
D gene: .; V gene: TRBV28; J gene: TRBJ1-5; CDR3 protein: CASSTTISAGSNQPQHF
D gene: .; V gene: TRBV10-1; J gene: TRBJ1-2; CDR3 protein: CASDRFGDGYTF
D gene: TRBD2; V gene: TRBV28; J gene: TRBJ2-5; CDR3 protein: CASSLEDGRLQETQYF
D gene: .; V gene: TRBV28; J gene: TRBJ1-4; CDR3 protein: CASRLTEQNEKLFF
D gene: .; V gene: TRBV11-2; J gene: TRBJ2-5; CDR3 protein: CASSANTGLETQYF
D gene: TRBD2; V gene: TRBV9; J gene: TRBJ2-7; CDR3 protein: CASSPSGRGYEQYF
D gene: .; V gene: TRBV12-3/TRBV12-4; J gene: TRBJ2-7; CDR3 protein: CASSLGLAYEQYF
D gene: TRBD2; V gene: TRBV7-9; J gene: TRBJ2-7; CDR3 protein: CASSLGAGAGGYEQYF
D gene: TRBD1; V gene: TRBV4-3; J gene: TRBJ1-5; CDR3 protein: CASSQGTGREPQHF